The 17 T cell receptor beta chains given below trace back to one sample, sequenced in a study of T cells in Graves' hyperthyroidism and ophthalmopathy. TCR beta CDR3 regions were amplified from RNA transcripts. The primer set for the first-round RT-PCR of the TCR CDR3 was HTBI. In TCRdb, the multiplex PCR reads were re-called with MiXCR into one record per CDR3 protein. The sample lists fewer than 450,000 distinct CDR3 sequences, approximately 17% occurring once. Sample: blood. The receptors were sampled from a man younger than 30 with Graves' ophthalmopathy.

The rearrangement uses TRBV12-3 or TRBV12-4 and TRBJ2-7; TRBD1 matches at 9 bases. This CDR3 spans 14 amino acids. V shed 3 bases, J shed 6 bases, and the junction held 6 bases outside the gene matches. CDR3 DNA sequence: TGTGCCAGCAGTTTGTTAAGGGACAGGGTCGAGCAGTACTTC. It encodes CASSLLRDRVEQYF.

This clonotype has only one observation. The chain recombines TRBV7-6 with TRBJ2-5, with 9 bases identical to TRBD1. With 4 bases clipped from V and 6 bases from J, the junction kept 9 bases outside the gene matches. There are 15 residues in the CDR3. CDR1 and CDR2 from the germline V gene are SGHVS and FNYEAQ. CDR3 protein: CASSWGTGLRKTQYF. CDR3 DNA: TGTGCCAGCAGCTGGGGGACAGGGCTGCGGAAGACCCAGTACTTC.

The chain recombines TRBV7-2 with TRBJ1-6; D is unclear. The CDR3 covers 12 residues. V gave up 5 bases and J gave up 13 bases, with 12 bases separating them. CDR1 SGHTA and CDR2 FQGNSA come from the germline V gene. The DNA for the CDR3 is TGTGCCAGCAGCCAAGACCCTTTGCCCCTCCACTTT. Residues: CASSQDPLPLHF.

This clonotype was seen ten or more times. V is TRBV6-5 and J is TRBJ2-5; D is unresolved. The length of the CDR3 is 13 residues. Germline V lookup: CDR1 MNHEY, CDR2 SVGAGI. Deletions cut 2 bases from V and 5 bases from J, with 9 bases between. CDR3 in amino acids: CASSYQNRETQYF. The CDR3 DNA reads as TGTGCCAGCAGTTACCAGAACCGGGAGACCCAGTACTTC.

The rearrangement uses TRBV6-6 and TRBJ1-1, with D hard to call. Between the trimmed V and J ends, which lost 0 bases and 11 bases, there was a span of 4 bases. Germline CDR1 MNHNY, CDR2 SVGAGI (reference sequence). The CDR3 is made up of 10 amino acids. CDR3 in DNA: TGTGCCAGCAGTTACTCTATTGCTTTCTTT. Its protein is CASSYSIAFF.

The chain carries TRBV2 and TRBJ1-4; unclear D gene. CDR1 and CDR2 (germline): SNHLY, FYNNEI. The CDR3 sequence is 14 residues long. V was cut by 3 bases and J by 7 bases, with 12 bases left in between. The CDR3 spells CASSDMGFGEKLFF. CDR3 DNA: TGTGCCAGCAGTGACATGGGGTTTGGTGAAAAACTGTTTTTT.

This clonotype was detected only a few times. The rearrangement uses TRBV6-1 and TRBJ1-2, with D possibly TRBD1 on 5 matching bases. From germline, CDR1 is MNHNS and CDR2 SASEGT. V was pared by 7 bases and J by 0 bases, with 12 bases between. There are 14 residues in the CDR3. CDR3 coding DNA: TGTGCCAGCACCGACGGGGGAACTAACTATGGCTACACCTTC. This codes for CASTDGGTNYGYTF.

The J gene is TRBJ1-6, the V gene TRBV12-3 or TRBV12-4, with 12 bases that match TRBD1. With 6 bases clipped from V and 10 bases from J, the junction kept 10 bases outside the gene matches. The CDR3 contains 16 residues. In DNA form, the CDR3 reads TGTGCCAGCAGCCACGGGACGGGACAGGGGGCATCACCCCTCCACTTT. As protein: CASSHGTGQGASPLHF.

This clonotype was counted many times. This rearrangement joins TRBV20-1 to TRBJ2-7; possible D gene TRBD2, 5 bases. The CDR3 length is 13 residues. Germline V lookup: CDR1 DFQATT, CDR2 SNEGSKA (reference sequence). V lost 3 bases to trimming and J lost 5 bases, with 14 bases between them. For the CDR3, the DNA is TGCAGTGCTAGCCCCGGGGTTGTAGACGAGCAGTACTTC. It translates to CSASPGVVDEQYF.

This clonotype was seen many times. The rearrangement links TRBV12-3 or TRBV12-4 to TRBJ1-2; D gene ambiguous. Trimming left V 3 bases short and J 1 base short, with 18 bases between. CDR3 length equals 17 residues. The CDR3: CASSFKLWGGFNYGYTF. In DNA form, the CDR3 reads TGTGCCAGCAGTTTCAAGTTGTGGGGAGGATTTAACTATGGCTACACCTTC.

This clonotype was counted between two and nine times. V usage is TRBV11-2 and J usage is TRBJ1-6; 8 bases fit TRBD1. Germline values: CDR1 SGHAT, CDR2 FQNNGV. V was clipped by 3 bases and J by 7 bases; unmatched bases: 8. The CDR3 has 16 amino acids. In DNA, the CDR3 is TGTGCCAGCAGCTTGAACACAGGGGGGAAAAATTCACCCCTCCACTTT. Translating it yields CASSLNTGGKNSPLHF.

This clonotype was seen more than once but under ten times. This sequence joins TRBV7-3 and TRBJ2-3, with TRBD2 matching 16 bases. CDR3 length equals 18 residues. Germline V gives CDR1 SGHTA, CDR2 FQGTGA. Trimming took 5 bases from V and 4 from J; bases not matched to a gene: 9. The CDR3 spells CASSETGTSGGASDTQYF. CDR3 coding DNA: TGTGCCAGCAGCGAAACCGGGACTAGCGGGGGGGCCTCAGATACGCAGTATTTT. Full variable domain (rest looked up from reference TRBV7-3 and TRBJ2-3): GAGVSQTPSNKVTEKGKYVELRCDPISGHTALYWYRQSLGQGPEFLIYFQGTGAADDSGLPNDRFFAVRPEGSVSTLKIQRTERGDSAVYLCASSETGTSGGASDTQYFGPGTRLTVL.

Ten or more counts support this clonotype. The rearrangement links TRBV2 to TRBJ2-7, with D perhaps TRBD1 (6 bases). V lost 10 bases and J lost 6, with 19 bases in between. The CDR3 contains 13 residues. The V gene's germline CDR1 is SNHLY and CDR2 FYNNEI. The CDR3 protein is CAIHLGKGVEQYF. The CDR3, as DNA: TGTGCCATTCATCTGGGGAAGGGGGTCGAGCAGTACTTC.

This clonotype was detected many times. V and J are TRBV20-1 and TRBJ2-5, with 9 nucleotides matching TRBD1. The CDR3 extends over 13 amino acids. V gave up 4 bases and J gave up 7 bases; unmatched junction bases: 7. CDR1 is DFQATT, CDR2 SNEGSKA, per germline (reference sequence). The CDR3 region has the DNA TGCAGTGCTACTGACAGGGGGAAGGGGACCCAGTACTTC. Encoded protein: CSATDRGKGTQYF.

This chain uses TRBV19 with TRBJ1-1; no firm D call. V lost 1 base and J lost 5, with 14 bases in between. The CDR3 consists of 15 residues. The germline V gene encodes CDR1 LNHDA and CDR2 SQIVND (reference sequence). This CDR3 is CASSIVPSPRTEAFF. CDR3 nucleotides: TGTGCCAGTAGTATAGTGCCGTCCCCGAGGACTGAAGCTTTCTTT.

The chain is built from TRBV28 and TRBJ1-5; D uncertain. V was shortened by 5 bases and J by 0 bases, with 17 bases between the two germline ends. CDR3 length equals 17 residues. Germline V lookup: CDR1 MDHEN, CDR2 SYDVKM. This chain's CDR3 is CASSTPSWQISNQPQHF. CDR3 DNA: TGTGCCAGCAGTACCCCGTCGTGGCAAATTAGCAATCAGCCCCAGCATTTT.

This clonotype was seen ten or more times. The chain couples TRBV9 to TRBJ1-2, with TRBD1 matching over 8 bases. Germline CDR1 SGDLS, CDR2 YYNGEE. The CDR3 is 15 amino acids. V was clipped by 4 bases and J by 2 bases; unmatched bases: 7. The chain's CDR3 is CASSLTGTGNYGYTF. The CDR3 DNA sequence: TGTGCCAGCAGCTTGACCGGGACAGGAAACTATGGCTACACCTTC.